This T cell receptor (beta chain) is drawn from a study of Ad26.COV2.S vaccination and SARS-CoV-2 variants. Findings of the study overall: Considerable breadth of spike-specific CD8+ and CD4+ T cell responses has reportedly been documented following vaccination.

Assay used: immunoSEQ multiplex PCR; TCRdb lists only in-frame clones, some missing. Of about 400,000 clones in the sample, approximately 89% were seen once. As for treatment: 15 to 20 received Ad26.COV2.S at low or high dose, single or two shots; 5 received placebo; per-sample allocation not given. Each sample was drawn 63 days after the first injection (of vaccine or placebo). Boston supplied an adult donor aged 18-55 years. As to this clone: Its matching antigen is unknown.

Sequenced here: peripheral blood, sampled in a trial of Ad26.COV2.S vaccine versus placebo. This clonotype originated in a person aged 18-65 years who received the Ad26.COV2.S COVID-19 vaccine or a placebo.

The DNA of the CDR3 is TGTGCCAGCAGCCGACAGGCTACTAACTATGGCTACACCTTC. It is translated as CASSRQATNYGYTF. The chain has TRBV5-4 and TRBJ1-2; tentative D call: TRBD1 (6 bases). The CDR3 contains 14 residues. Trimming removed 4 bases at V and 0 bases at J, with 10 bases between. CDR1 and CDR2 from the germline V gene are SGHNT and YYREEE (reference sequence). Based on the CDR3 plus reference TRBV5-4 and TRBJ1-2, the full variable domain is ETGVTQSPTHLIKTRGQQVTLRCSSQSGHNTVSWYQQALGQGPQFIFQYYREEENGRGNFPPRFSGLQFPNYSSELNVNALELDDSALYLCASSRQATNYGYTFGSGTRLTVV.